This entry features one TCR beta chain sequence. Its target is unknown. The record originates from a study of OX40 agonist ivuxolimab in advanced cancers. Study summary: The dose of intravenous ivuxolimab that patients received every 2 weeks ranged from 0.01 to 10 mg/kg. General observations from the study: The study observed clonal expansion of CD4+ and CD8+ blood T cells by week 6 at 0.1 to 3.0 mg/kg.

Patients were excluded for autoimmune disease history or systemic immunosuppression. CDR1 SGHTA and CDR2 FQGNSA come from the germline V gene. Trimming shortened V by 0 bases and J by 4 bases, and 4 bases separated the two germline ends. CDR3 size: 12 residues. Data came from immunoSEQ multiplex PCR; TCRdb stores just in-frame clones and leaves some out. The sample consists of under 20,000 clones, about four fifths of them appearing once. The V gene is TRBV7-2, the J gene TRBJ2-7; D uncertain. The sequence derives from an adult with an advanced solid tumor such as melanoma, head and neck, liver or kidney cancer. Sample: CD4+ or CD8+ T cells sorted from blood, taken in a trial of the OX40 agonist ivuxolimab. This chain's CDR3 is CASSLAPYEQYF. The CDR3 coding sequence is TGTGCCAGCAGCTTAGCGCCGTACGAGCAGTACTTC.